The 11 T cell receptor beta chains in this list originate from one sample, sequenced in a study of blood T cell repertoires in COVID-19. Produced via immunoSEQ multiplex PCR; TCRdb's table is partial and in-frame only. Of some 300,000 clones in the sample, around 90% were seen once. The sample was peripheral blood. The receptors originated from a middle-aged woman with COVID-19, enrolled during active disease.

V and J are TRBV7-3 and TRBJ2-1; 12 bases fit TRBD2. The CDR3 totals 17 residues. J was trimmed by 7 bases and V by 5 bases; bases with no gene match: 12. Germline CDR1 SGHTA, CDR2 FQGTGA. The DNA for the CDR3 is TGTGCCAGCAGCCAAACCCCTAGCGGGAGGGCCGATAATGAGCAGTTCTTC. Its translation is CASSQTPSGRADNEQFF.

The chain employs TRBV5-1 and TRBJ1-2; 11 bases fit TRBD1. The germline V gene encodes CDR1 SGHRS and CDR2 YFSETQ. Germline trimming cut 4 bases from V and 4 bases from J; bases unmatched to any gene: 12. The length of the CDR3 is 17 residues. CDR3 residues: CASSPTGQGEWLYGYTF. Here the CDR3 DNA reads TGCGCCAGCAGCCCTACGGGACAGGGGGAATGGCTCTATGGCTACACCTTC.

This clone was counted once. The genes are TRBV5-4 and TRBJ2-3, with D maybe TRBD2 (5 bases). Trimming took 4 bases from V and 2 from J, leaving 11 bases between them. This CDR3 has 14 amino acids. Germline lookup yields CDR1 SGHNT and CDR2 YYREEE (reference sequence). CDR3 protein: CASSPGDYTDTQYF. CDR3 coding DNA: TGTGCCAGCAGCCCCGGGGATTACACAGATACGCAGTATTTT.

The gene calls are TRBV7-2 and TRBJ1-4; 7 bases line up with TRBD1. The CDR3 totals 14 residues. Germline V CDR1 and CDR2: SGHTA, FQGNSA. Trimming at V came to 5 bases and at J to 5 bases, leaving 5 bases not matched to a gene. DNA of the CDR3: TGTGCCAGCAGCCCGACAGGGACAAATGAAAAACTGTTTTTT. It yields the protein CASSPTGTNEKLFF.

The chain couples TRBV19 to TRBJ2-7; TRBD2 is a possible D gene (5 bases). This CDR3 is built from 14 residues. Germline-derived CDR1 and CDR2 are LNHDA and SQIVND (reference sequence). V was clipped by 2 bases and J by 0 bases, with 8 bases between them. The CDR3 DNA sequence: TGTGCCAGTAGTATATCCGGGGTCTCCTACGAGCAGTACTTC. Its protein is CASSISGVSYEQYF.

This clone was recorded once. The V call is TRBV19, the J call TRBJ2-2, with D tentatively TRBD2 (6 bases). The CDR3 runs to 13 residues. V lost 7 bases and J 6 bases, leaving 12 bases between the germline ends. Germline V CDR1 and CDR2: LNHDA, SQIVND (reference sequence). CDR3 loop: CASTRGFSGELFF. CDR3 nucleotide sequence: TGTGCCAGTACCCGGGGGTTTTCCGGGGAGCTGTTTTTT.

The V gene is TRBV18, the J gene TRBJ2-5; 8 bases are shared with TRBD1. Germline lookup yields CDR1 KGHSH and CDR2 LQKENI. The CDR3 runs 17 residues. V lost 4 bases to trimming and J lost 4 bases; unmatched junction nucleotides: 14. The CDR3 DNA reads TGTGCCAGCTCACTAACCCCAGGCTCAGGGGGCCGAGAGACCCAGTACTTC. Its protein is CASSLTPGSGGRETQYF. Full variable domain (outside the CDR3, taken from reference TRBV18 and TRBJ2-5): NAGVMQNPRHLVRRRGQEARLRCSPMKGHSHVYWYRQLPEEGLKFMVYLQKENIIDESGMPKERFSAEFPKEGPSILRIQQVVRGDSAAYFCASSLTPGSGGRETQYFGPGTRLLVL.

The chain's CDR3 is CASRNRATEAFF. The CDR3 DNA sequence: TGTGCCAGCAGAAACAGGGCCACTGAAGCTTTCTTT. The chain has TRBV12-3 or TRBV12-4 and TRBJ1-1, with D perhaps TRBD1 (6 bases). The CDR3 extends over 12 amino acids. Between the trimmed V and J ends, which lost 6 bases and 4 bases, there was a span of 9 bases.

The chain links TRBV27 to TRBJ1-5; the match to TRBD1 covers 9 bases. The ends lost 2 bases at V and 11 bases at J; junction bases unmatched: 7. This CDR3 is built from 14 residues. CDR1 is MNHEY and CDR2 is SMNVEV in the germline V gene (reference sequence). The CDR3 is CASSLGTGLTAQHF. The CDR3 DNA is TGTGCCAGCAGTTTAGGGACAGGGCTCACGGCCCAGCATTTT.

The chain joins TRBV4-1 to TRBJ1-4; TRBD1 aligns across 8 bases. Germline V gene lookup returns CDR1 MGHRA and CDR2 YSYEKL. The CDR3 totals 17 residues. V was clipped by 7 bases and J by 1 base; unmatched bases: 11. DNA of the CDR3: TGCGCCAGCACGTCCCGGTCAGGGGGCATAACTAATGAAAAACTGTTTTTT. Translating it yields CASTSRSGGITNEKLFF.

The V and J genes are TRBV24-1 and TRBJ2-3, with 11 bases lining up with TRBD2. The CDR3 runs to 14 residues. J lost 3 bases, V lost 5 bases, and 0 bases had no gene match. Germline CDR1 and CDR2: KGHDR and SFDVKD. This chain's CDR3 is CATSGTSGTDTQYF. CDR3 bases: TGTGCCACCAGTGGGACTAGCGGGACAGATACGCAGTATTTT.